This is a list of T cell receptor beta chains from one sample in a study of cytomegalovirus exposure and HLA in healthy donors. Assay: immunoSEQ multiplex PCR; the TCRdb copy retains only in-frame clones and omits some. This table has around 200,000 clones, 81% appearing once. Source material: PBMCs. These receptors originate from a man in his forties or fifties in good health and CMV-seronegative. The CDR3 runs from the conserved cysteine through the conserved F or W. The D gene is left open where the match is weak. Clone size is not always given. Where it is, it says once, few, many or a class for expanded clones.

size: few; length: 15; D: TRBD2; J: TRBJ2-5; V: TRBV28; CDR3: CASSLAGDHQETQYF; DNA: TGTGCCAGCAGTCTTGCGGGGGACCATCAAGAGACCCAGTACTTC
size: .; length: 15; D: TRBD1; J: TRBJ2-3; V: TRBV6-5; CDR3: CASSRGDRATDTQYF; DNA: TGTGCCAGCAGCCGAGGGGACAGGGCGACAGATACGCAGTATTTT
size: few; length: 15; D: .; J: TRBJ2-5; V: TRBV7-8; CDR3: CASSLWGRSQETQYF; DNA: TGTGCCAGCAGCTTATGGGGGCGGTCGCAAGAGACCCAGTACTTC
size: .; length: 15; D: .; J: TRBJ2-2; V: TRBV13; CDR3: CASSSPRGLSGELFF; DNA: TGTGCCAGCAGCTCGCCTAGGGGATTGAGCGGGGAGCTGTTTTTT
size: .; length: 16; D: TRBD1; J: TRBJ2-7; V: TRBV5-1; CDR3: CASSLGQGSRNYEQYF; DNA: TGCGCCAGCAGCTTGGGACAGGGGAGTAGGAACTACGAGCAGTACTTC
size: .; length: 17; D: TRBD1; J: TRBJ2-1; V: TRBV7-6; CDR3: CASSYMFGTASYNEQFF; DNA: TGTGCCAGCAGTTATATGTTCGGGACAGCCAGCTACAATGAGCAGTTCTTC
size: .; length: 15; D: TRBD1; J: TRBJ1-5; V: TRBV12-5; CDR3: CASGLGDRPNQPQHF; DNA: TGTGCTAGTGGTTTGGGGGACAGACCGAATCAGCCCCAGCATTTT
size: .; length: 14; D: .; J: TRBJ2-5; V: TRBV29-1; CDR3: CSVEGVDSQETQYF; DNA: TGCAGCGTAGAGGGCGTGGACAGCCAAGAGACCCAGTACTTC
size: .; length: 14; D: TRBD1; J: TRBJ2-3; V: TRBV19; CDR3: CASSATGGEDTQYF; DNA: TGTGCCAGTAGTGCGACAGGGGGCGAAGATACGCAGTATTTT
size: .; length: 19; D: .; J: TRBJ1-1; V: TRBV7-2; CDR3: CASSLVPSIRGGMNTEAFF; DNA: TGTGCCAGCAGCTTAGTCCCGTCAATCCGAGGGGGAATGAACACTGAAGCTTTCTTT
size: .; length: 14; D: .; J: TRBJ1-4; V: TRBV4-1; CDR3: CASSPAGRNEKLFF; DNA: TGCGCCAGCAGCCCGGCGGGGCGTAATGAAAAACTGTTTTTT
size: .; length: 17; D: .; J: TRBJ1-2; V: TRBV5-5; CDR3: CASTSTLGGSFNYGYTF; DNA: TGTGCCAGCACGTCAACCTTGGGGGGGTCGTTTAACTATGGCTACACCTTC
size: .; length: 15; D: .; J: TRBJ1-2; V: TRBV4-1; CDR3: CASSQGSEGVYGYTF; DNA: TGCGCCAGCAGCCAAGGGTCGGAGGGTGTCTATGGCTACACCTTC
size: once; length: 16; D: .; J: TRBJ2-1; V: TRBV2; CDR3: CASTDLALINNNEQFF; DNA: TGTGCCAGCACCGATTTAGCACTAATAAACAACAATGAGCAGTTCTTC
size: .; length: 14; D: TRBD1; J: TRBJ1-5; V: TRBV2; CDR3: CASSGDRGNQPQHF; DNA: TGTGCCAGCAGTGGCGACAGGGGCAATCAGCCCCAGCATTTT
size: once; length: 16; D: .; J: TRBJ1-6; V: TRBV7-9; CDR3: CASSPPTSSYNSPLHF; DNA: TGTGCCAGCAGCCCACCGACAAGCTCCTATAATTCACCCCTCCACTTT
size: .; length: 14; D: .; J: TRBJ1-1; V: TRBV27; CDR3: CASSPYRGNTEAFF; DNA: TGTGCCAGCAGTCCCTACCGGGGGAACACTGAAGCTTTCTTT
size: .; length: 14; D: TRBD1; J: TRBJ2-7; V: TRBV6-1; CDR3: CASRQRTGRYEQYF; DNA: TGTGCCAGCAGACAGAGGACAGGGCGCTACGAGCAGTACTTC
size: .; length: 13; D: .; J: TRBJ2-1; V: TRBV9; CDR3: CASSGSPTHEQFF; DNA: TGTGCCAGCAGTGGTAGCCCTACGCATGAGCAGTTCTTC
size: once; length: 15; D: TRBD2; J: TRBJ2-2; V: TRBV7-3; CDR3: CASKPGLASTGELFF; DNA: TGTGCCAGCAAACCGGGACTAGCGAGCACCGGGGAGCTGTTTTTT
size: .; length: 15; D: .; J: TRBJ2-7; V: TRBV6-1; CDR3: CASTEGGSGSYEQYF; DNA: TGTGCCAGCACCGAAGGGGGTTCTGGGTCCTACGAGCAGTACTTC
size: .; length: 16; D: .; J: TRBJ1-4; V: TRBV18; CDR3: CASSSDRSGLTEKLFF; DNA: TGTGCCAGCTCATCGGACCGTTCAGGGTTAACTGAAAAACTGTTTTTT
size: .; length: 12; D: .; J: TRBJ1-5; V: TRBV2; CDR3: CASRRSGQPQHF; DNA: TGTGCCAGCAGGCGTAGCGGACAGCCCCAGCATTTT
size: few; length: 16; D: .; J: TRBJ1-5; V: TRBV19; CDR3: CASSNIQGLGNQPQHF; DNA: TGTGCCAGTAGTAACATACAGGGTTTGGGTAATCAGCCCCAGCATTTT
size: .; length: 14; D: .; J: TRBJ1-2; V: TRBV27; CDR3: CASSLSSRASGYTF; DNA: TGTGCCAGCAGTTTATCCAGCAGGGCGAGTGGCTACACCTTC
size: once; length: 14; D: .; J: TRBJ1-1; V: TRBV7-2; CDR3: CASSLEAGNTEAFF; DNA: TGTGCCAGCAGCTTGGAGGCGGGTAACACTGAAGCTTTCTTT
size: .; length: 15; D: TRBD1; J: TRBJ1-2; V: TRBV27; CDR3: CASSSPQGANYGYTF; DNA: TGTGCCAGCAGTTCTCCACAGGGGGCTAACTATGGCTACACCTTC
size: .; length: 19; D: .; J: TRBJ2-3; V: TRBV7-2; CDR3: CASSLFRRGGQSRTDTQYF; DNA: TGTGCCAGCAGCTTATTTAGGCGCGGGGGCCAGTCTAGGACAGATACGCAGTATTTT
size: .; length: 17; D: .; J: TRBJ1-3; V: TRBV5-6; CDR3: CASSLAGGGSGGNTIYF; DNA: TGTGCCAGCAGCTTGGCAGGCGGGGGTTCTGGTGGAAACACCATATATTTT
size: .; length: 15; D: .; J: TRBJ1-1; V: TRBV19; CDR3: CASSSAGTVNTEAFF; DNA: TGTGCCAGTAGTAGTGCTGGGACTGTTAACACTGAAGCTTTCTTT
size: .; length: 15; D: TRBD1; J: TRBJ2-7; V: TRBV11-2; CDR3: CASSLDLGQRHEQYF; DNA: TGTGCCAGCAGCTTAGATCTGGGACAGAGGCACGAGCAGTACTTC
size: .; length: 11; D: TRBD1; J: TRBJ1-2; V: TRBV30; CDR3: CAWLTGGGYTF; DNA: TGTGCCTGGTTAACAGGGGGTGGCTACACCTTC
size: .; length: 14; D: TRBD1; J: TRBJ2-7; V: TRBV29-1; CDR3: CSVEDGGRGNEQYF; DNA: TGCAGCGTTGAAGATGGCGGCAGGGGGAACGAGCAGTACTTC
size: .; length: 10; D: .; J: TRBJ2-5; V: TRBV5-1; CDR3: CASTGETQYF; DNA: TGCGCCAGCACGGGGGAGACCCAGTACTTC
size: .; length: 17; D: .; J: TRBJ2-7; V: TRBV21-1; CDR3: CASSKESFGARGYEQYF; DNA: TGTGCCAGCAGCAAAGAATCGTTCGGAGCTAGGGGCTACGAGCAGTACTTC
size: .; length: 14; D: .; J: TRBJ1-5; V: TRBV18; CDR3: CASSPRGSQQPQHF; DNA: TGTGCCAGCTCACCGCGAGGTTCTCAGCAGCCCCAGCATTTT
size: .; length: 15; D: .; J: TRBJ1-3; V: TRBV7-8; CDR3: CASSPTGHSGNTIYF; DNA: TGTGCCAGCAGCCCTACTGGACACTCTGGAAACACCATATATTTT
size: .; length: 16; D: TRBD1; J: TRBJ2-7; V: TRBV7-9; CDR3: CASSSGQGVTSYEQYF; DNA: TGTGCCAGCAGCTCGGGACAGGGGGTAACCTCCTACGAGCAGTACTTC
size: .; length: 15; D: TRBD1; J: TRBJ1-4; V: TRBV5-1; CDR3: CASSYAGQGDEKLFF; DNA: TGCGCCAGCAGTTATGCGGGACAGGGGGATGAAAAACTGTTTTTT
size: once; length: 14; D: .; J: TRBJ1-2; V: TRBV7-6; CDR3: CASSLVAGNYGYTF; DNA: TGTGCCAGCAGCTTAGTCGCAGGAAACTATGGCTACACCTTC
size: .; length: 15; D: .; J: TRBJ1-4; V: TRBV15; CDR3: CATSSRRAEDEKLFF; DNA: TGTGCCACCAGCAGTAGGAGGGCCGAGGACGAAAAACTGTTTTTT
size: .; length: 14; D: TRBD1; J: TRBJ2-7; V: TRBV10-3; CDR3: CAISEPFDRGEQYF; DNA: TGTGCCATCAGTGAGCCCTTCGACAGGGGCGAGCAGTACTTC
size: .; length: 17; D: .; J: TRBJ1-6; V: TRBV27; CDR3: CASSSSGLLAYNSPLHF; DNA: TGTGCCAGCAGTTCCTCGGGTCTCCTGGCCTATAATTCACCCCTCCACTTT
size: .; length: 14; D: TRBD1; J: TRBJ2-2; V: TRBV2; CDR3: CASINRGAAGELFF; DNA: TGTGCCAGCATAAACAGGGGAGCGGCCGGGGAGCTGTTTTTT
size: .; length: 15; D: .; J: TRBJ1-5; V: TRBV12-5; CDR3: CASGTGPGAHQPQHF; DNA: TGTGCTAGTGGAACAGGGCCCGGGGCCCATCAGCCCCAGCATTTT
size: .; length: 14; D: TRBD1; J: TRBJ2-7; V: TRBV7-2; CDR3: CASIHDRGSYEQYF; DNA: TGTGCCAGCATACACGACAGGGGATCCTACGAGCAGTACTTC
size: .; length: 15; D: .; J: TRBJ1-2; V: TRBV4-1; CDR3: CASSQEVGTPYGYTF; DNA: TGCGCCAGCAGCCAAGAGGTTGGGACACCCTATGGCTACACCTTC
size: .; length: 13; D: TRBD1; J: TRBJ2-7; V: TRBV7-2; CDR3: CASTWDREYEQYF; DNA: TGTGCCAGCACCTGGGACAGAGAATACGAGCAGTACTTC
size: .; length: 15; D: .; J: TRBJ2-5; V: TRBV15; CDR3: CATSRDRRDQETQYF; DNA: TGTGCCACCAGCAGAGATCGGAGGGACCAAGAGACCCAGTACTTC
size: .; length: 13; D: .; J: TRBJ2-5; V: TRBV5-8; CDR3: CASIGQYQETQYF; DNA: TGTGCCAGCATCGGACAGTACCAAGAGACCCAGTACTTC
size: .; length: 15; D: .; J: TRBJ1-4; V: TRBV14; CDR3: CASSQSTGLREKLFF; DNA: TGTGCCAGCAGCCAATCAACAGGGTTGCGTGAAAAACTGTTTTTT
size: .; length: 14; D: TRBD1; J: TRBJ2-7; V: TRBV5-4; CDR3: CASRNQTGLYEQYF; DNA: TGTGCCAGCAGAAACCAGACAGGGTTATACGAGCAGTACTTC
size: .; length: 13; D: .; J: TRBJ2-7; V: TRBV5-1; CDR3: CASKAGPSSEQYF; DNA: TGCGCCAGCAAGGCAGGTCCGTCTTCCGAGCAGTACTTC
size: .; length: 19; D: TRBD1; J: TRBJ2-1; V: TRBV18; CDR3: CASSARDRALFSSYNEQFF; DNA: TGTGCCAGCTCAGCCCGGGACAGGGCCTTATTCAGCTCCTACAATGAGCAGTTCTTC
size: .; length: 14; D: TRBD1; J: TRBJ2-1; V: TRBV27; CDR3: CASSPGQAPNEQFF; DNA: TGTGCCAGCAGCCCGGGACAGGCGCCAAATGAGCAGTTCTTC